Following are 10 T cell receptor beta chains from one sample sequenced in a study of cytomegalovirus exposure and HLA in healthy donors. The PCR used 60 Vbeta and 13 Jbeta primers. Assay used: immunoSEQ multiplex PCR; TCRdb lists only in-frame clones, some missing. Seen here are about 130,000 clones, over 70% observed once, and the top ten hold approximately 3.8%. Input material: PBMCs. All receptors derive from a man in his forties or fifties in good health and CMV-seropositive.

The chain links TRBV29-1 to TRBJ2-5, with 8 bases that match TRBD1. J gave up 6 bases and V 7 bases, and 13 bases lay outside the gene matches. CDR1 is SQVTM, CDR2 ANQGSEA, per germline. The CDR3 is 14 residues long. The DNA of the CDR3 is TGCAGCGGATCGGGACAGGTCATGGGGCAGACCCAGTACTTC. This gives the protein CSGSGQVMGQTQYF.

V usage is TRBV13 and J usage is TRBJ2-7; perhaps TRBD2 as D (6 bases). Germline V lookup: CDR1 PRHDT, CDR2 FYEKMQ (reference sequence). The CDR3 runs to 19 residues. Deletions cut 5 bases from V and 3 bases from J, with 29 bases between. CDR3 region: CASSETRLEETRAHYEQYF. Here the CDR3 DNA reads TGTGCCAGCAGCGAAACCCGGTTGGAGGAGACTAGGGCCCACTACGAGCAGTACTTC. The full variable domain, rest sourced from reference TRBV13 and TRBJ2-7, is AAGVIQSPRHLIKEKRETATLKCYPIPRHDTVYWYQQGPGQDPQFLISFYEKMQSDKGSIPDRFSAQQFSDYHSELNMSSLELGDSALYFCASSETRLEETRAHYEQYFGPGTRLTVT.

The chain uses TRBV9 and TRBJ2-2, with D unclear. The CDR3 consists of 15 residues. Germline V gene lookup returns CDR1 SGDLS and CDR2 YYNGEE. V lost 0 bases and J lost 4, with 10 bases in between. The CDR3 is CASSVEMAVTGELFF. In nucleotides, the CDR3 is TGTGCCAGCAGCGTAGAGATGGCAGTCACCGGGGAGCTGTTTTTT.

This clone was recorded a few times. Here the CDR3 reads CASIRDRSYYEQYF. CDR3 sequence (DNA): TGTGCCAGCATTAGGGACAGGAGTTACTACGAGCAGTACTTC. V gene TRBV28 combines with J gene TRBJ2-7; the match to TRBD1 covers 8 bases. The CDR3 is 14 residues long. Unmatched junction bases numbered 8, after V lost 7 bases and J lost 3 bases. CDR1 and CDR2 (germline): MDHEN, SYDVKM.

With regard to this clone: The sample has other DNA sequences that encode this CDR3 too. The chain carries TRBV19 and TRBJ1-5; D is perhaps TRBD1 (6 bases). Looked up from germline, CDR1 is LNHDA and CDR2 is SQIVND (reference sequence). The CDR3 runs 15 residues. V lost 4 bases to trimming and J lost 0 bases, with 10 bases between them. The CDR3: CASSTTGHSNQPQHF. Here the CDR3 DNA reads TGTGCCAGTAGTACGACAGGACATAGCAATCAGCCCCAGCATTTT.

The chain recombines TRBV2 with TRBJ1-3, with 7 nucleotides matching TRBD1. The CDR3 totals 12 residues. The germline gives CDR1 SNHLY, CDR2 FYNNEI. V was clipped by 6 bases and J by 11 bases; unmatched bases: 7. The CDR3 DNA follows: TGTGCCAGCAGCCAGGGGGATTGGGCCATATATTTT. The encoded protein is CASSQGDWAIYF.

This clone was detected only once. V usage is TRBV14 and J usage is TRBJ1-2; D call uncertain. The germline gives CDR1 SGHDN, CDR2 FVKESK. Trimming pared 1 base from V and 1 base from J, leaving 10 bases between. CDR3 length: 15 amino acids. The CDR3 spells CASSQGPERNYGYTF. CDR3 bases: TGTGCCAGCAGCCAAGGGCCAGAGCGTAACTATGGCTACACCTTC.

This clone was seen a handful of times. The V gene is TRBV28, the J gene TRBJ2-1, with 7 bases aligning to TRBD2. With 2 bases clipped from V and 5 bases from J, the junction kept 0 bases outside the gene matches. The CDR3 is 13 residues long. CDR1 and CDR2 (germline): MDHEN, SYDVKM. CDR3 region: CASSLLADNEQFF. The CDR3 DNA follows: TGTGCCAGCAGTTTACTAGCGGACAATGAGCAGTTCTTC.

The chain employs TRBV6-5 and TRBJ2-7; the D gene is possibly TRBD1 (5 bases). The CDR3 totals 12 residues. The V gene's germline CDR1 is MNHEY and CDR2 SVGAGI. V shed 10 bases and J shed 3 bases, with 13 bases lying between them. The CDR3 protein is CATMGDSYEQYF. CDR3 sequence (DNA): TGTGCCACCATGGGCGACAGCTACGAGCAGTACTTC.

In this sample, this clone turned up once. This chain joins TRBV28 and TRBJ1-5, with D maybe TRBD1 (6 bases). The CDR3 extends over 14 amino acids. Trimming removed 6 bases from V and 7 bases from J, with 16 bases in between. From germline, CDR1 is MDHEN and CDR2 SYDVKM. CDR3 protein: CASRLDRRGQPQHF. CDR3 DNA: TGTGCCAGCAGACTCGACAGGCGGGGGCAGCCCCAGCATTTT.